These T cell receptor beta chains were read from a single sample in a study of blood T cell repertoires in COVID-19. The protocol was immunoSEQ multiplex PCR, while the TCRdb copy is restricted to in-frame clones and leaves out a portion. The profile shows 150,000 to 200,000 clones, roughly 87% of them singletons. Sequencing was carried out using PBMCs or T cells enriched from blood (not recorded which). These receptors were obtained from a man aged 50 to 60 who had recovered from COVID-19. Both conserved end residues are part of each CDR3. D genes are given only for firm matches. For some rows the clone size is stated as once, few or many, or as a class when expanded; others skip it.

CAWTPGVAGITDTQYF,TGTGCCTGGACCCCCGGGGTAGCGGGGATCACAGATACGCAGTATTTT,TRBD2,TRBJ2-3,-,TRBV30
CASGQVGDTIYF,TGTGCCAGCGGACAGGTCGGGGACACCATATATTTT,TRBD1,TRBJ1-3,few,TRBV28
CASAGTGGSYEQYF,TGTGCCAGCGCCGGGACAGGGGGCTCCTACGAGCAGTACTTC,TRBD1,TRBJ2-7,-,TRBV3-1/TRBV3-2
CASSLVAGAYYEQYF,TGTGCCAGCAGCTTAGTAGCGGGGGCCTACTACGAGCAGTACTTC,TRBD2,TRBJ2-7,-,TRBV7-6
CASSHADREHGYTF,TGTGCCAGCAGTCATGCGGACAGGGAGCATGGCTACACCTTC,TRBD1,TRBJ1-2,-,TRBV3-1/TRBV3-2
CASSYALEREGYEQYF,TGTGCCAGCAGTTACGCCCTGGAGCGGGAGGGTTACGAGCAGTACTTC,TRBD2,TRBJ2-7,-,TRBV6-2/TRBV6-3
CASRSPVGQGPYNEQFF,TGTGCCAGCAGGTCCCCTGTGGGACAGGGTCCCTACAATGAGCAGTTCTTC,TRBD1,TRBJ2-1,-,TRBV5-4
CASSLRGVQETQYF,TGTGCCAGCAGCTTACGGGGGGTACAAGAGACCCAGTACTTC,TRBD2,TRBJ2-5,-,TRBV13
CASSSLPETQYF,TGTGCCAGCAGCTCCCTTCCGGAGACCCAGTACTTC,-,TRBJ2-5,-,TRBV28
CAVWTGKYEQYF,TGTGCCGTTTGGACAGGGAAATACGAGCAGTACTTC,TRBD1,TRBJ2-7,-,TRBV10-3